This T cell receptor (beta chain) came from a study of beta chain features in type 1 diabetes. Overall study results and limits: Patients with Type 1 diabetes showed moderately but significantly shorter TCRB CDR3s in all four CD4+ subsets. PCR may have favored shorter templates equally in patients and controls. Across patients, naive, central memory and Treg TCRB repertoires exhibited apparently greater similarity than was observed across healthy donors. Unsettled here was the matter of whether HLA type influences TCRB rearrangement. cDNA-based sequencing might over-represent cells highly expressing TCR.

CDR3 length equals 15 residues. Trimming pared 4 bases from V and 7 bases from J, leaving 14 bases between. The germline gives CDR1 SNHLY, CDR2 FYNNEI. cDNA synthesis used the whole RNA isolate, giving expressed TCRB sequences. Data came from immunoSEQ multiplex PCR; TCRdb stores just in-frame clones and leaves some out. In the table there are 600,000 to 700,000 clones, around 12% of which are singletons. This clone was seen a few times. Its antigen is currently unknown. V and J are TRBV2 and TRBJ1-6; maybe TRBD1 (6 bases). Sequencing was done on a sample of naive CD4+ T cells from blood. The sequence was obtained from a man in his thirties or forties with type 1 diabetes. The CDR3 nucleotides read TGTGCCAGCAGTGTGGATTACAGGGAGAATTCACCCCTCCACTTT. This gives the protein CASSVDYRENSPLHF.